The 11 T cell receptor beta chains listed next were all sequenced from one sample in a study of T cell responses to AZD1222 COVID-19 vaccine. The protocol was immunoSEQ multiplex PCR, while the TCRdb copy is restricted to in-frame clones and leaves out a portion. This table holds 140,000 to 150,000 clones, over 75% found once. Material: peripheral blood, obtained on day 0 of AZD1222 vaccination. The source of these receptors is an adult in good health.

The chain carries TRBV20-1 and TRBJ1-2; D is ambiguous. Germline V lookup: CDR1 DFQATT, CDR2 SNEGSKA (reference sequence). V was trimmed by 8 bases and J by 7 bases, leaving 14 bases between them. This CDR3 has 11 residues. The chain's CDR3 is CSPLAPSGYTF. CDR3 coding DNA: TGCAGTCCCCTCGCGCCCAGTGGCTACACCTTC.

V usage is TRBV5-6 and J usage is TRBJ1-2; perhaps TRBD1 as D (6 bases). The CDR3 runs to 14 residues. Germline V gene lookup returns CDR1 SGHDT and CDR2 YYEEEE. V lost 4 bases and J lost 4, with 14 bases in between. This CDR3 reads CASSPGQSTYGYTF. CDR3 nucleotides: TGTGCCAGCAGCCCCGGACAGAGCACCTATGGCTACACCTTC. The variable domain in full, completed from reference TRBV5-6 and TRBJ1-2, reads DAGVTQSPTHLIKTRGQQVTLRCSPKSGHDTVSWYQQALGQGPQFIFQYYEEEERQRGNFPDRFSGHQFPNYSSELNVNALLLGDSALYLCASSPGQSTYGYTFGSGTRLTVV.

This clone was picked up a small number of times. The chain carries TRBV19 and TRBJ2-7, with 7 bases matching TRBD1. J lost 2 bases, V lost 8 bases, and 9 bases had no gene match. The CDR3 contains 14 residues. Per the germline V gene, CDR1 is LNHDA and CDR2 is SQIVND (reference sequence). The CDR3 region is CASRRDSATYEQYF. Here the CDR3 DNA reads TGTGCCAGTCGCCGGGACAGCGCAACCTACGAGCAGTACTTC.

This chain uses TRBV19 with TRBJ2-2, with 11 bases fitting TRBD2. This CDR3 comprises 15 residues. V gave up 11 bases and J gave up 5 bases; unmatched junction bases: 10. The germline gives CDR1 LNHDA, CDR2 SQIVND (reference sequence). CDR3 coding DNA: TGTGCCTCACTAAGCGTAGCGGGAGGGACCGGGGAGCTGTTTTTT. This translates into CASLSVAGGTGELFF.

Only one count was recorded for this clone. The chain couples TRBV10-3 to TRBJ2-3; 9 bases align to TRBD2. Trimming removed 2 bases from V and 1 base from J; junction bases left unmatched: 4. From germline, CDR1 is ENHRY and CDR2 SYGVKD. CDR3 length equals 16 residues. CDR3 nucleotides: TGTGCCATCAGTGAGAGGGAGCGGGGGGGCACAGATACGCAGTATTTT. Amino acids: CAISERERGGTDTQYF.

The chain joins TRBV5-6 to TRBJ2-2; D gene unclear. CDR1 is SGHDT, CDR2 YYEEEE, per germline. V was clipped by 0 bases and J by 7 bases, with 13 bases between them. This CDR3 has 15 amino acids. CDR3 DNA: TGTGCCAGCAGCTTGGTGGGTCAGCTTCTCGGGGAGCTGTTTTTT. Encoded protein: CASSLVGQLLGELFF.

This clone was seen only a few times. The chain recombines TRBV7-2 with TRBJ2-5; TRBD1 matches at 8 bases. Trimming cost V 5 bases and J 3 bases; bases outside gene matches: 8. This CDR3 spans 15 amino acids. The germline gives CDR1 SGHTA, CDR2 FQGNSA. The CDR3 protein is CASSPTTTGEETQYF. CDR3 coding DNA: TGTGCCAGCAGCCCTACCACGACAGGGGAAGAGACCCAGTACTTC.

This clone was recorded once. V and J are TRBV7-2 and TRBJ2-3; no firm D call. The CDR3 sequence is 12 residues long. CDR1 and CDR2 (germline): SGHTA, FQGNSA. Trimming left V 6 bases short and J 2 bases short, with 6 bases between. This CDR3 reads CASSPYTDTQYF. CDR3 DNA sequence: TGTGCCAGCAGTCCATACACAGATACGCAGTATTTT.

J is TRBJ1-1 and V is TRBV12-3 or TRBV12-4; 7 bases line up with TRBD1. This CDR3 contains 12 residues. V lost 1 base, J lost 11 bases, and 4 bases stayed unmatched. The CDR3: CASSLVRGPAFF. As DNA, the CDR3 is TGTGCCAGCAGTTTAGTGAGGGGGCCGGCTTTCTTT.

This clone was detected only once. The rearrangement links TRBV27 to TRBJ1-1; the match to TRBD1 covers 7 bases. Germline V gives CDR1 MNHEY, CDR2 SMNVEV (reference sequence). V lost 5 bases and J lost 7; bases outside the gene matches: 7. The CDR3 covers 13 residues. The CDR3, as DNA: TGTGCCAGCAGTGGTCGACAGGGAGGTGAAGCTTTCTTT. This encodes CASSGRQGGEAFF.

The rearrangement uses TRBV19 and TRBJ2-2; D possibly uses TRBD1 or TRBD2 (5 bases each). V gave up 9 bases and J gave up 5 bases, with 16 bases separating them. The CDR3 consists of 14 residues. Germline CDR1 and CDR2: LNHDA and SQIVND (reference sequence). CDR3 in amino acids: CASPSGTGTGELFF. The CDR3 DNA reads as TGTGCCAGCCCATCCGGGACGGGGACCGGGGAGCTGTTTTTT.